Listed below are T cell receptor beta chains from one sample, sequenced in a study of T-cell reconstitution after alpha-beta-depleted transplantation in children. Each CDR3 protein gets one entry after TCRdb re-called the PCR reads with MiXCR. The sample contains fewer than 550,000 distinct CDR3 sequences, approximately 10% of which appear only once. The source material was PBMCs, sampled before TCRalphabeta/CD19-depleted stem cell transplant. These receptors came from a child under 10 years old with inherited bone marrow failure, due to receive a stem cell transplant. CDR3s include the opening cysteine and the closing phenylalanine or tryptophan. Fields, in order: clone size, D gene, J gene, V gene, CDR3 protein, CDR3 DNA. A D gene is named only where the DNA matches it firmly. For some rows the clone size is stated as once, few or many, or as a class when expanded; others skip it.

abundance: few
d_gene: .
j_gene: TRBJ2-1
v_gene: TRBV6-1
CDR3aa: CASRHGRTTGTPYNEQFF
CDR3nt: TGTGCCAGCAGGCACGGGAGAACAACCGGGACGCCTTACAATGAGCAGTTCTTC

abundance: few
d_gene: TRBD1
j_gene: TRBJ2-7
v_gene: TRBV7-9
CDR3aa: CASTLGGAVYEQYF
CDR3nt: TGTGCCAGCACCCTAGGGGGCGCGGTCTACGAGCAGTACTTC

abundance: many
d_gene: TRBD1
j_gene: TRBJ1-1
v_gene: TRBV29-1
CDR3aa: CSARDRENTEAFF
CDR3nt: TGCAGCGCTAGGGACAGGGAAAACACTGAAGCTTTCTTT

abundance: few
d_gene: .
j_gene: TRBJ2-5
v_gene: TRBV7-2
CDR3aa: CASSLNVTLWETQYF
CDR3nt: TGTGCCAGCAGTCTTAATGTGACCTTGTGGGAGACCCAGTACTTC

abundance: many
d_gene: TRBD2
j_gene: TRBJ2-2
v_gene: TRBV4-3
CDR3aa: CASSQGLAGAGELFF
CDR3nt: TGCGCCAGCAGCCAAGGACTAGCGGGGGCGGGGGAGCTGTTTTTT

abundance: few
d_gene: TRBD2
j_gene: TRBJ2-2
v_gene: TRBV20-1
CDR3aa: CSALGTSGRAASGELFF
CDR3nt: TGCAGTGCTCTTGGGACTAGCGGGAGGGCGGCGTCCGGGGAGCTGTTTTTT

abundance: many
d_gene: .
j_gene: TRBJ1-4
v_gene: TRBV7-2
CDR3aa: CASSFAQDNEKLFF
CDR3nt: TGTGCCAGCAGCTTTGCCCAAGATAATGAAAAACTGTTTTTT

abundance: many
d_gene: TRBD2
j_gene: TRBJ2-7
v_gene: TRBV6-5
CDR3aa: CASSYALPGLVGYEQYF
CDR3nt: TGTGCCAGCAGTTACGCCTTACCGGGACTAGTAGGCTACGAGCAGTACTTC

abundance: many
d_gene: .
j_gene: TRBJ2-1
v_gene: TRBV28
CDR3aa: CASGKVSYNEQFF
CDR3nt: TGTGCCAGCGGTAAGGTTTCCTACAATGAGCAGTTCTTC

abundance: many
d_gene: .
j_gene: TRBJ2-7
v_gene: TRBV12-3/TRBV12-4
CDR3aa: CASSFFRGSAHEQYF
CDR3nt: TGTGCCAGCAGTTTTTTCCGAGGGAGTGCCCACGAGCAGTACTTC

abundance: .
d_gene: .
j_gene: TRBJ2-5
v_gene: TRBV5-4
CDR3aa: CASSFPGDDQETQYF
CDR3nt: TGTGCCAGCAGCTTCCCAGGGGACGACCAAGAGACCCAGTACTTC

abundance: .
d_gene: .
j_gene: TRBJ2-3
v_gene: TRBV27
CDR3aa: CASGLGGPTDTQYF
CDR3nt: TGTGCCAGCGGCCTGGGGGGGCCCACAGATACGCAGTATTTT

abundance: many
d_gene: TRBD1
j_gene: TRBJ1-1
v_gene: TRBV6-2/TRBV6-3
CDR3aa: CASSAPGQGNTEAFF
CDR3nt: TGTGCCAGCAGCGCACCGGGACAGGGGAACACTGAAGCTTTCTTT

abundance: many
d_gene: .
j_gene: TRBJ2-1
v_gene: TRBV7-9
CDR3aa: CASSQAPGQYNEQFF
CDR3nt: TGTGCCAGCAGCCAAGCCCCCGGACAGTACAATGAGCAGTTCTTC

abundance: many
d_gene: .
j_gene: TRBJ1-1
v_gene: TRBV27
CDR3aa: CASAFGGVNTEAFF
CDR3nt: TGTGCCAGCGCTTTTGGAGGGGTGAACACTGAAGCTTTCTTT

abundance: many
d_gene: TRBD1
j_gene: TRBJ1-1
v_gene: TRBV20-1
CDR3aa: CSARDGTGREAFF
CDR3nt: TGCAGTGCTAGAGACGGGACAGGCCGTGAAGCTTTCTTT

abundance: many
d_gene: .
j_gene: TRBJ1-1
v_gene: TRBV12-3/TRBV12-4
CDR3aa: CAIPTEPNTEAFF
CDR3nt: TGTGCCATCCCGACGGAGCCGAACACTGAAGCTTTCTTT

abundance: many
d_gene: TRBD2
j_gene: TRBJ2-1
v_gene: TRBV4-3
CDR3aa: CASSWREGRYNEQFF
CDR3nt: TGCGCCAGCAGTTGGCGGGAGGGCCGCTACAATGAGCAGTTCTTC

abundance: .
d_gene: TRBD1
j_gene: TRBJ2-7
v_gene: TRBV18
CDR3aa: CASSGQGATSAGYEQYF
CDR3nt: TGTGCCAGCTCAGGACAGGGGGCAACTTCGGCTGGCTACGAGCAGTACTTC

abundance: .
d_gene: .
j_gene: TRBJ2-7
v_gene: TRBV3-1
CDR3aa: CASSPSSGYEVEQYF
CDR3nt: TGTGCCAGCAGCCCCTCCTCAGGGTACGAGGTCGAGCAGTACTTC

abundance: many
d_gene: TRBD1
j_gene: TRBJ1-3
v_gene: TRBV5-1
CDR3aa: CASSRSPTGALSGNTIYF
CDR3nt: TGCGCCAGCAGCAGGAGCCCGACAGGGGCCCTCTCTGGAAACACCATATATTTT

abundance: many
d_gene: .
j_gene: TRBJ1-4
v_gene: TRBV28
CDR3aa: CASSLSDPNEKLFF
CDR3nt: TGTGCCAGCAGTTTATCGGATCCTAATGAAAAACTGTTTTTT

abundance: many
d_gene: TRBD1
j_gene: TRBJ2-7
v_gene: TRBV4-2
CDR3aa: CASSQDLTGGINYEQYF
CDR3nt: TGTGCCAGCAGCCAAGATTTAACAGGGGGGATCAACTACGAGCAGTACTTC

abundance: many
d_gene: TRBD2
j_gene: TRBJ2-7
v_gene: TRBV20-1
CDR3aa: CSAMGGEGTYEQYF
CDR3nt: TGCAGTGCTATGGGAGGGGAGGGGACCTACGAGCAGTACTTC

abundance: many
d_gene: .
j_gene: TRBJ2-5
v_gene: TRBV12-3/TRBV12-4
CDR3aa: CASSSEIQETQYF
CDR3nt: TGTGCCAGCAGTTCGGAAATCCAAGAGACCCAGTACTTC

abundance: many
d_gene: .
j_gene: TRBJ2-2
v_gene: TRBV27
CDR3aa: CASGYNTGELFF
CDR3nt: TGTGCCAGTGGGTATAACACCGGGGAGCTGTTTTTT

abundance: .
d_gene: .
j_gene: TRBJ2-5
v_gene: TRBV28
CDR3aa: CASSSRLSQYF
CDR3nt: TGTGCCAGCAGTTCACGCTTGTCCCAGTACTTC

abundance: .
d_gene: .
j_gene: TRBJ1-1
v_gene: TRBV11-1
CDR3aa: CASSPRTAVNTEAFF
CDR3nt: TGTGCCAGCAGCCCCCGGACAGCGGTGAACACTGAAGCTTTCTTT

abundance: many
d_gene: TRBD1
j_gene: TRBJ2-4
v_gene: TRBV6-1
CDR3aa: CASTTQGAAKNIQYF
CDR3nt: TGTGCCAGCACTACACAGGGGGCGGCCAAAAACATTCAGTACTTC

abundance: many
d_gene: .
j_gene: TRBJ1-1
v_gene: TRBV6-5
CDR3aa: CASSYREGWTEAFF
CDR3nt: TGTGCCAGCAGTTACAGGGAGGGTTGGACTGAAGCTTTCTTT

abundance: .
d_gene: .
j_gene: TRBJ2-1
v_gene: TRBV3-1
CDR3aa: CASSHLRHSYNEQFF
CDR3nt: TGTGCCAGCAGCCACTTACGGCACTCCTACAATGAGCAGTTCTTC

abundance: many
d_gene: TRBD1
j_gene: TRBJ1-4
v_gene: TRBV12-3/TRBV12-4
CDR3aa: CASSRTGSNEKLFF
CDR3nt: TGTGCCAGCAGCCGGACAGGCTCTAATGAAAAACTGTTTTTT

abundance: many
d_gene: .
j_gene: TRBJ1-6
v_gene: TRBV6-1
CDR3aa: CASSDGGRGYNSPLHF
CDR3nt: TGTGCCAGCAGTGACGGTGGTAGGGGCTATAATTCACCCCTCCACTTT

abundance: .
d_gene: TRBD2
j_gene: TRBJ2-5
v_gene: TRBV11-2
CDR3aa: CASSPIRKGTSGSETQYF
CDR3nt: TGTGCCAGCAGCCCTATTCGTAAGGGGACTAGCGGGAGTGAGACCCAGTACTTC

abundance: few
d_gene: .
j_gene: TRBJ2-2
v_gene: TRBV2
CDR3aa: CASSEVHATTGELFF
CDR3nt: TGTGCCAGCAGTGAAGTGCATGCCACCACCGGGGAGCTGTTTTTT

abundance: .
d_gene: TRBD2
j_gene: TRBJ2-7
v_gene: TRBV23-1
CDR3aa: CASSQSTRRGRAFWYEQYF
CDR3nt: TGCGCCAGCAGTCAATCGACAAGGCGCGGGAGGGCCTTTTGGTACGAGCAGTACTTC

abundance: many
d_gene: .
j_gene: TRBJ1-2
v_gene: TRBV27
CDR3aa: CASSLLGGPYGYTF
CDR3nt: TGTGCCAGCAGTTTGTTGGGGGGGCCCTATGGCTACACCTTC

abundance: many
d_gene: TRBD2
j_gene: TRBJ2-2
v_gene: TRBV25-1
CDR3aa: CASSALAVTLAGELFF
CDR3nt: TGTGCCAGCAGTGCCCTAGCGGTGACGCTAGCCGGGGAGCTGTTTTTT

abundance: many
d_gene: TRBD2
j_gene: TRBJ2-1
v_gene: TRBV5-6
CDR3aa: CASSLEDLDGTSGSSSYNEQFF
CDR3nt: TGTGCCAGCAGCTTGGAAGATTTGGACGGGACTAGCGGGTCTAGCTCCTACAATGAGCAGTTCTTC

abundance: few
d_gene: .
j_gene: TRBJ2-3
v_gene: TRBV5-1
CDR3aa: CASSLVPGATDTQYF
CDR3nt: TGCGCCAGCAGCTTGGTTCCTGGGGCGACAGATACGCAGTATTTT

abundance: many
d_gene: .
j_gene: TRBJ2-3
v_gene: TRBV25-1
CDR3aa: CASSEWAATTDTQYF
CDR3nt: TGTGCCAGCAGTGAATGGGCAGCAACCACAGATACGCAGTATTTT

abundance: few
d_gene: TRBD2
j_gene: TRBJ2-7
v_gene: TRBV6-1
CDR3aa: CASNRLAGVDEQYF
CDR3nt: TGTGCCAGCAACCGACTAGCGGGAGTCGACGAGCAGTACTTC

abundance: .
d_gene: .
j_gene: TRBJ2-2
v_gene: TRBV27
CDR3aa: CASSRSIQGTGELFF
CDR3nt: TGTGCCAGCAGTCGATCTATTCAGGGGACCGGGGAGCTGTTTTTT

abundance: many
d_gene: TRBD1
j_gene: TRBJ1-5
v_gene: TRBV20-1
CDR3aa: CSAPREGASDQPQHF
CDR3nt: TGCAGTGCACCGAGGGAGGGGGCGTCGGATCAGCCCCAGCATTTT

abundance: many
d_gene: .
j_gene: TRBJ2-7
v_gene: TRBV9
CDR3aa: CASSVEQADEQYF
CDR3nt: TGTGCCAGCAGCGTAGAGCAAGCGGACGAGCAGTACTTC

abundance: many
d_gene: .
j_gene: TRBJ2-5
v_gene: TRBV7-8
CDR3aa: CASSSPIWQAQETQYF
CDR3nt: TGTGCCAGCAGCTCCCCCATCTGGCAGGCCCAAGAGACCCAGTACTTC

abundance: many
d_gene: TRBD2
j_gene: TRBJ2-7
v_gene: TRBV29-1
CDR3aa: CSVDNVGRAGDEQYF
CDR3nt: TGCAGCGTCGACAACGTCGGGAGGGCCGGGGACGAGCAGTACTTC

abundance: many
d_gene: .
j_gene: TRBJ1-2
v_gene: TRBV7-2
CDR3aa: CASSLARSLHNYGYTF
CDR3nt: TGTGCCAGCAGCTTAGCCAGGTCTCTACACAACTATGGCTACACCTTC

abundance: .
d_gene: TRBD2
j_gene: TRBJ2-1
v_gene: TRBV20-1
CDR3aa: CWGRDPGLAGSSYNEQFF
CDR3nt: TGCTGGGGTAGAGATCCGGGACTAGCGGGAAGCTCCTACAATGAGCAGTTCTTC

abundance: many
d_gene: TRBD2
j_gene: TRBJ2-7
v_gene: TRBV7-8
CDR3aa: CASRTSGLSGYEQYF
CDR3nt: TGTGCCAGCAGGACTAGCGGGCTCTCGGGTTACGAGCAGTACTTC

abundance: many
d_gene: .
j_gene: TRBJ2-1
v_gene: TRBV28
CDR3aa: CASSFDSYNEQFF
CDR3nt: TGTGCCAGCAGTTTCGACAGTTACAATGAGCAGTTCTTC

abundance: many
d_gene: TRBD1
j_gene: TRBJ2-5
v_gene: TRBV12-3/TRBV12-4
CDR3aa: CASSFAPDRGGETQYF
CDR3nt: TGTGCCAGCAGTTTCGCCCCGGACAGGGGGGGGGAGACCCAGTACTTC

abundance: many
d_gene: .
j_gene: TRBJ2-5
v_gene: TRBV6-5
CDR3aa: CASSYSSGFETQYF
CDR3nt: TGTGCCAGCAGTTACTCGTCAGGGTTCGAGACCCAGTACTTC

abundance: many
d_gene: .
j_gene: TRBJ2-7
v_gene: TRBV7-2
CDR3aa: CASSSSGTLYEQYF
CDR3nt: TGTGCCAGCAGCTCCTCCGGGACACTCTACGAGCAGTACTTC

abundance: many
d_gene: .
j_gene: TRBJ2-1
v_gene: TRBV5-4
CDR3aa: CASTPGSEGLEQFF
CDR3nt: TGTGCCAGCACCCCCGGGTCGGAGGGCCTTGAGCAGTTCTTC

abundance: many
d_gene: .
j_gene: TRBJ1-2
v_gene: TRBV6-5
CDR3aa: CASSYFGTQYGYTF
CDR3nt: TGTGCCAGCAGTTACTTCGGGACGCAATATGGCTACACCTTC

abundance: .
d_gene: TRBD1
j_gene: TRBJ2-1
v_gene: TRBV20-1
CDR3aa: CSAGIWDRSYNEQFF
CDR3nt: TGCAGTGCTGGAATTTGGGACAGGTCCTACAATGAGCAGTTCTTC

abundance: .
d_gene: .
j_gene: TRBJ2-7
v_gene: TRBV20-1
CDR3aa: CSHQGPFPSYEQYF
CDR3nt: TGCAGTCACCAAGGGCCCTTCCCATCCTACGAGCAGTACTTC

abundance: .
d_gene: .
j_gene: TRBJ1-2
v_gene: TRBV13
CDR3aa: CASTQGGYGYTF
CDR3nt: TGTGCCAGCACCCAGGGTGGCTATGGCTACACCTTC